These 3 T cell receptor beta chains were sequenced from one sample in a study of CD8+ T cells in alopecia areata. Following RNA extraction, reverse transcription yielded cDNA that acted as the sequencing template. Clones were read by immunoSEQ multiplex PCR, and TCRdb kept only the in-frame ones, dropping some. The sample includes some 95,000 clones, 40% to 50% of them seen just once. The treatment here: oral pan-JAK inhibitor, 5-10 mg twice daily. Source: CD8+ T cells sorted from blood, taken at week 24, from a patient treated with tofacitinib. Source of these receptors: a human donor with alopecia areata.

The rearrangement uses TRBV6-1 and TRBJ2-7; D is undetermined. The germline CDR1 and CDR2 sequences are MNHNS and SASEGT. The CDR3 sequence is 12 residues long. The V and J ends lost 8 bases and 2 bases respectively, with 10 bases between them. DNA of the CDR3: TGTGCCAGCTGGCGGCCCACCTACGAGCAGTACTTC. It specifies CASWRPTYEQYF.

This clone was seen a handful of times. The V gene is TRBV12-5, the J gene TRBJ2-3; TRBD1 agrees at 9 bases. V lost 4 bases to trimming and J lost 2 bases; unmatched junction nucleotides: 4. This CDR3 contains 15 residues. Germline CDR1 LGHNT, CDR2 FRNRAP. Written as DNA, the CDR3 is TGTGCTAGTGGTTCGGGACAGGGCGCCACAGATACGCAGTATTTT. It translates to CASGSGQGATDTQYF.

In DNA form, the CDR3 reads TGCGCCAGCAGCTTGGCCTGGCCAGCCATGGACCACTACGAGCAGTACTTC. Translated: CASSLAWPAMDHYEQYF. The chain is built from TRBV5-1 and TRBJ2-7; D ambiguous. The CDR3 runs 17 residues. The germline V and J ends were trimmed by 0 bases and 3 bases, with 19 bases remaining between them. Germline loops: CDR1 SGHRS, CDR2 YFSETQ.